These 23 T cell receptor beta chains came from one sample sequenced in a study of neoadjuvant anti-PD-1 for oral cavity cancer. Clones were sequenced by immunoSEQ multiplex PCR, and TCRdb holds only the in-frame ones, with some missing. Of 12,000 or so clones detected, about 61% appear once; the ten largest clones hold nearly 7%. The sample consisted of tumor tissue, taken before nivolumab (anti-PD-1) treatment. The receptor source for this set is a person between 35 and 79 years old with oral cavity squamous cell carcinoma. The donor label of this sample is uncertain.

This clone has a single count. One junction end does not reproduce the germline sequence, and a read error may be involved. The rearrangement uses TRBV19 and TRBJ2-7; either TRBD1 or TRBD2 may fit D (5 bases each). Germline lookup yields CDR1 LNHDA and CDR2 SQIVND (reference sequence). The CDR3 length is 15 residues. CDR3: CASSIGGRTSYEQYF. In DNA form, the CDR3 reads TGTGCCAGTAGTATAGGGGGACGAACCTCCTATGAGCAGTACTTC.

This clone was picked up a small number of times. The chain carries TRBV7-2 and TRBJ1-1, with 7 bases aligning to TRBD1. Looked up from germline, CDR1 is SGHTA and CDR2 is FQGNSA. V lost 6 bases and J lost 3; bases outside the gene matches: 7. This CDR3 has 14 amino acids. CDR3 DNA sequence: TGTGCCAGCAGGCGAGGGGGCGTGTACACTGAAGCTTTCTTT. Protein product: CASRRGGVYTEAFF.

This chain links TRBV7-9 with TRBJ1-1, with D uncertain. V lost 6 bases to trimming and J lost 6 bases, with 8 bases between them. This CDR3 has 11 residues. Germline CDR1 is SEHNR and CDR2 is FQNEAQ (reference sequence). CDR3 sequence reads: CASSHGPEAFF. CDR3 in DNA: TGTGCCAGCAGTCACGGGCCTGAAGCTTTCTTT.

This clone has a handful of counts. This rearrangement joins TRBV13 to TRBJ2-3; 11 positions match TRBD2. After removal of 6 bases from V and 6 bases from J, the junction contained 8 bases not matched to a gene. The CDR3 totals 15 residues. The germline CDR1 and CDR2 sequences are PRHDT and FYEKMQ (reference sequence). The CDR3 DNA reads as TGTGCCAGCAGATTTAGACTAGCGGGGTTTGATACGCAGTATTTT. It is translated as CASRFRLAGFDTQYF.

CDR3 nucleotide sequence: TGTGCCAGTAGTGTCTCCGGGACAGCTAATGAAAAACTGTTTTTT. Protein product: CASSVSGTANEKLFF. The chain employs TRBV19 and TRBJ1-4; 7 positions agree with TRBD1. The CDR3 totals 15 residues. Trimming cost V 5 bases and J 3 bases; bases outside gene matches: 6. Germline V gene lookup returns CDR1 LNHDA and CDR2 SQIVND (reference sequence).

V and J are TRBV19 and TRBJ2-2; no clear D gene. The CDR3 consists of 12 residues. The V gene lost 5 bases and the J gene lost 6 bases, with 7 bases spanning the gap. Germline CDR1 reads LNHDA; CDR2 reads SQIVND (reference sequence). CDR3 bases: TGTGCCAGTAGTCCCTTGTCCGGGGAGCTGTTTTTT. Translation: CASSPLSGELFF.

This chain connects TRBV6-5 to TRBJ1-1; D possibly corresponds to TRBD1 (5 bases). Per germline, CDR1 MNHEY and CDR2 SVGAGI. Trimming took 0 bases from V and 3 from J, leaving 8 bases between them. The length of the CDR3 is 14 residues. CDR3 in DNA: TGTGCCAGCAGTTACTCGGCGGGGGACACTGAAGCTTTCTTT. Translating it yields CASSYSAGDTEAFF.

This chain connects TRBV5-1 to TRBJ2-7, with 10 bases matching TRBD1. The germline V gene encodes CDR1 SGHRS and CDR2 YFSETQ. The length of the CDR3 is 16 residues. After removal of 1 base from V and 5 bases from J, the junction contained 9 bases not matched to a gene. The CDR3 loop reads CASSLIGGQGSHEQYF. The CDR3 DNA reads as TGCGCCAGCAGCTTGATTGGGGGACAGGGGTCCCACGAGCAGTACTTC. The whole variable domain, remainder taken from reference TRBV5-1 and TRBJ2-7, is KAGVTQTPRYLIKTRGQQVTLSCSPISGHRSVSWYQQTPGQGLQFLFEYFSETQRNKGNFPGRFSGRQFSNSRSEMNVSTLELGDSALYLCASSLIGGQGSHEQYFGPGTRLTVT.

This clone was observed a few times. The chain uses TRBV4-1 and TRBJ2-7; 8 nucleotides agree with TRBD1. Germline lookup yields CDR1 MGHRA and CDR2 YSYEKL. The CDR3 totals 15 residues. V shed 0 bases and J 3 bases; nucleotides not matched to a gene: 4. CDR3 DNA: TGCGCCAGCAGCCAAGATTTACAGGGGGTCTACGAGCAGTACTTC. This encodes CASSQDLQGVYEQYF.

This chain links TRBV15 with TRBJ1-5; D unresolved. The CDR3 runs 15 residues. CDR1 and CDR2 from the germline V gene are LNHNV and YYDKDF (reference sequence). V was clipped by 0 bases and J by 2 bases, with 8 bases between them. CDR3 protein: CATSRDQLRNQPQHF. CDR3 nucleotide sequence: TGTGCCACCAGCAGAGATCAGCTGCGCAATCAGCCCCAGCATTTT.

The CDR3 sequence is CASSKTGLRGSEAFF. The CDR3 DNA is TGTGCCAGCAGCAAGACAGGGTTGAGGGGATCTGAAGCTTTCTTT. The rearrangement links TRBV11-2 to TRBJ1-1; 7 bases agree with TRBD1. Per germline, CDR1 SGHAT and CDR2 FQNNGV. CDR3 length equals 15 residues. The V segment lost 5 bases and the J segment 6 bases; nucleotides outside the gene matches: 12.

The chain carries TRBV19 and TRBJ2-2; the match to TRBD2 covers 7 bases. Per germline, CDR1 LNHDA and CDR2 SQIVND (reference sequence). Losses at the gene ends were 5 bases for V and 1 base for J; bases not matched to a gene: 7. The CDR3 spans 16 residues. The CDR3 DNA reads as TGTGCCAGTAGTCCCCGGGGGAGGGAGAACACCGGGGAGCTGTTTTTT. This codes for CASSPRGRENTGELFF.

The rearrangement uses TRBV5-5 and TRBJ1-2; perhaps TRBD1 as D (6 bases). With 4 bases removed from V and 8 bases from J, the gap between germline ends came to 18 bases. Looked up from germline, CDR1 is SGHKS and CDR2 is YYEKEE (reference sequence). This CDR3 region has 14 residues. DNA for the CDR3: TGTGCCAGCAGCCCGGAGCGGCAGGGGAGAGGCTACACCTTC. Its protein is CASSPERQGRGYTF.

By share of the sample, this clone is medium-sized (0.01 to 0.1%). The chain recombines TRBV5-1 with TRBJ2-7, with D perhaps TRBD1 (7 bases). CDR1 and CDR2 from the germline V gene are SGHRS and YFSETQ. This CDR3 is built from 16 residues. Trimming pared 0 bases from V and 2 bases from J, leaving 15 bases between. The CDR3 nucleotides are TGCGCCAGCAGCTTGGGCCAGGGGGGTGGCCCCTACGAGCAGTACTTC. Translating gives CASSLGQGGGPYEQYF.

This rearrangement joins TRBV6-6 to TRBJ2-7; TRBD1 matches at 10 bases. Germline V lookup: CDR1 MNHNY, CDR2 SVGAGI (reference sequence). This CDR3 is built from 15 residues. The trim removed 5 bases at V and 2 bases at J, leaving 6 bases unmatched. CDR3 in amino acids: CASSNPGTGAYEQYF. In nucleotides, the CDR3 is TGTGCCAGCAGTAATCCCGGGACAGGGGCCTACGAGCAGTACTTC.

This chain joins TRBV5-1 and TRBJ2-1; D gene uncertain. V shed 3 bases and J shed 3 bases, with 7 bases lying between them. Per the germline V gene, CDR1 is SGHRS and CDR2 is YFSETQ. The CDR3 runs 13 residues. The CDR3 sequence: CASSSVSYNEQFF. The CDR3 region has the DNA TGCGCCAGCAGCTCCGTTAGCTACAATGAGCAGTTCTTC.

The J gene is TRBJ1-1, the V gene TRBV28; D remains ambiguous. Germline V lookup: CDR1 MDHEN, CDR2 SYDVKM. V dropped 5 bases and J dropped 5 bases, with 12 bases sitting between them. The CDR3 sequence is 13 residues long. In DNA, the CDR3 is TGTGCCAGCAGTCTCGAAGGGAGGACTGAAGCTTTCTTT. This encodes CASSLEGRTEAFF.

A remark on this clone: Distinct nucleotide sequences in the sample also encode this CDR3. The V gene is TRBV7-2, the J gene TRBJ2-5; D is unclear. Germline loops: CDR1 SGHTA, CDR2 FQGNSA. Trimming stripped 2 bases from V and 1 base from J, with 5 bases between. CDR3 size: 13 residues. Written as DNA, the CDR3 is TGTGCCAGCAGCTTAACCCCCCAAGAGACCCAGTACTTC. Its protein product is CASSLTPQETQYF.

This clone was counted only a few times. The chain links TRBV4-1 to TRBJ2-1; TRBD1 agrees at 10 bases. CDR1 MGHRA and CDR2 YSYEKL come from the germline V gene. V lost 5 bases to trimming and J lost 6 bases; unmatched junction nucleotides: 1. This CDR3 has 13 amino acids. CDR3 amino acids: CASSWTGGNEQFF. CDR3 nucleotides: TGCGCCAGCAGCTGGACAGGGGGCAATGAGCAGTTCTTC.

The chain has TRBV27 and TRBJ2-1; D gene ambiguous. Trimming removed 7 bases at V and 0 bases at J, with 1 base between. Per the germline V gene, CDR1 is MNHEY and CDR2 is SMNVEV (reference sequence). The CDR3 runs to 11 residues. The CDR3 DNA follows: TGTGCCAGCACCTCCTACAATGAGCAGTTCTTC. It codes for CASTSYNEQFF.

V usage is TRBV7-9 and J usage is TRBJ1-1; D gene uncertain. Trimming shortened V by 3 bases and J by 2 bases, and 13 bases separated the two germline ends. CDR1 and CDR2 (germline): SEHNR, FQNEAQ (reference sequence). This CDR3 spans 15 amino acids. CDR3 sequence (DNA): TGTGCCAGCAGCTTTCCCCGGCAGATCAACACTGAAGCTTTCTTT. Translated, it gives CASSFPRQINTEAFF.

V gene TRBV7-8 combines with J gene TRBJ2-1; D not certain. The V end was cut by 5 bases, the J end by 0 bases, with 11 bases between. CDR1 and CDR2 (germline): SGHVS, FQNEAQ. There are 15 residues in the CDR3. DNA for the CDR3: TGTGCCAGCAGCCCGCGGCGGAGCTCCTACAATGAGCAGTTCTTC. This translates into CASSPRRSSYNEQFF.

This clone was seen a handful of times. The V and J genes are TRBV29-1 and TRBJ1-1, with a tentative D call TRBD1 (5 bases). Germline-derived CDR1 and CDR2 are SQVTM and ANQGSEA. The CDR3 has 11 amino acids. Trimming took 7 bases from V and 3 from J, leaving 9 bases between them. In DNA form, the CDR3 reads TGCAGCGCCGACAGCTACACTGAAGCTTTCTTT. Translating gives CSADSYTEAFF.